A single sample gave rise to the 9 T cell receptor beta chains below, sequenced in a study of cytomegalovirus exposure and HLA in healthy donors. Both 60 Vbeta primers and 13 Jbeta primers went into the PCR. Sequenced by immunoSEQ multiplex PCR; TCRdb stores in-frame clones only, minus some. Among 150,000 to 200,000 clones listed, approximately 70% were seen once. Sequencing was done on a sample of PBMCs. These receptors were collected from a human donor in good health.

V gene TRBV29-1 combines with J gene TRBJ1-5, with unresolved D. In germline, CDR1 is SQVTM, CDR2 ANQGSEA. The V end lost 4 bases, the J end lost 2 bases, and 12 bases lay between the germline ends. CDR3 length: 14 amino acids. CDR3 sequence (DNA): TGCAGCGTTGGAACGGGTGTTCGCAATCAGCCCCAGCATTTT. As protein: CSVGTGVRNQPQHF.

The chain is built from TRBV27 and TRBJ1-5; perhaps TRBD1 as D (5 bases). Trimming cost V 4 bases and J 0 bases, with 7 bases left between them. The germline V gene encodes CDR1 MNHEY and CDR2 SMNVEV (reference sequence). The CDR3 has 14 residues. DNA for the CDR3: TGTGCCAGCAGTTCCCAGGGTAGCAATCAGCCCCAGCATTTT. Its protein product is CASSSQGSNQPQHF.

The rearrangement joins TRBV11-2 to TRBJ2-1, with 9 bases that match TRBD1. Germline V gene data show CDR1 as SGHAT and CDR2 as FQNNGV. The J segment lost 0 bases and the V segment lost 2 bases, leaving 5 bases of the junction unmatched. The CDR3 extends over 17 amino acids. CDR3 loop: CASSLTGGQNSYNEQFF. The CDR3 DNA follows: TGTGCCAGCAGCTTAACAGGGGGCCAGAACTCCTACAATGAGCAGTTCTTC.

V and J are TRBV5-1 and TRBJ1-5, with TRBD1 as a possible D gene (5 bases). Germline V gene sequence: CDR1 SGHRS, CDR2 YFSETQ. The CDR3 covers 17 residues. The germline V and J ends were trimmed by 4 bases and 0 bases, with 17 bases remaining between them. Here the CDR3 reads CASSPNPGTGSNQPQHF. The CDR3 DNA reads TGCGCCAGCAGCCCCAATCCGGGGACTGGTAGCAATCAGCCCCAGCATTTT.

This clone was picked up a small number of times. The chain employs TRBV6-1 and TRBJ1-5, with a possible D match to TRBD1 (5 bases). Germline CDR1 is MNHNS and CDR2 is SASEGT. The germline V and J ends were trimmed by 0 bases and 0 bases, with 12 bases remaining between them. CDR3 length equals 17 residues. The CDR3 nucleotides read TGTGCCAGCAGTGAAGCGGGGCAAGAGTTTAGCAATCAGCCCCAGCATTTT. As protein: CASSEAGQEFSNQPQHF.

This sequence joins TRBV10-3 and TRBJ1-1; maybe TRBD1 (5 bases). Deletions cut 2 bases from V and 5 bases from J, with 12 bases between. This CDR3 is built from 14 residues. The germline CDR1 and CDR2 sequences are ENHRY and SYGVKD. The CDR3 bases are TGTGCCATCAGTGAGGGGAGGAGGGGAACTGAAGCTTTCTTT. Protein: CAISEGRRGTEAFF.

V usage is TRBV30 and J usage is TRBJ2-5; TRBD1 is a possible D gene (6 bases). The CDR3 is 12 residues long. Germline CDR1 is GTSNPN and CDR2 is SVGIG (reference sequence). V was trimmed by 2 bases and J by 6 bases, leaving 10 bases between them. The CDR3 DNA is TGTGCCTGGAGTACAGGGTTGCAGACCCAGTACTTC. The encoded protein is CAWSTGLQTQYF.

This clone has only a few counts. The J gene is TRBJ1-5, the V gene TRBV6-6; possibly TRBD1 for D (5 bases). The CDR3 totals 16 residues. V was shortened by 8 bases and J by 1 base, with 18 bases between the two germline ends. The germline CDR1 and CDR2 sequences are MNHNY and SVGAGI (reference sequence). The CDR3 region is CASSRVRGDSNQPQHF. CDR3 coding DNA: TGTGCCAGCTCACGGGTGCGCGGGGACAGCAATCAGCCCCAGCATTTT.

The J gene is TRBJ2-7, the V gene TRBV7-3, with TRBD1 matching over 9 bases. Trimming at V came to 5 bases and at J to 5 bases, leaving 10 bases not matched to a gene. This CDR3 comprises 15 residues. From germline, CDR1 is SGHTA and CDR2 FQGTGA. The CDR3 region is CASSVNRGLLNEQYF. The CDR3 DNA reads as TGTGCCAGCAGCGTAAACAGGGGGCTCCTTAACGAGCAGTACTTC.